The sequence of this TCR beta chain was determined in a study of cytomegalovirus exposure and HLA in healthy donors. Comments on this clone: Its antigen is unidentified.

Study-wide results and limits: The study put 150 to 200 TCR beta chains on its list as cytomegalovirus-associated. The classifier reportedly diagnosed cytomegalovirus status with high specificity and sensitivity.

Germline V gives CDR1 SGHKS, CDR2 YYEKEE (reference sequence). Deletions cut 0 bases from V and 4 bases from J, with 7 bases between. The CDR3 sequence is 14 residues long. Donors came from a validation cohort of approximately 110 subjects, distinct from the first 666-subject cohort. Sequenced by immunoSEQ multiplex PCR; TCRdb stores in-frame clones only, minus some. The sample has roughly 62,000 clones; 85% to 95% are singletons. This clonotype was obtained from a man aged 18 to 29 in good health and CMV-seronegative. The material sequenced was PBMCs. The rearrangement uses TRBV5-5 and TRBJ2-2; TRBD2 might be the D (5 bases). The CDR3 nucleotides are TGTGCCAGCAGCTTGGATAGCGCCACCGGGGAGCTGTTTTTT. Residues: CASSLDSATGELFF. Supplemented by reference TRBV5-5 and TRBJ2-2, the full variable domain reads DAGVTQSPTHLIKTRGQQVTLRCSPISGHKSVSWYQQVLGQGPQFIFQYYEKEERGRGNFPDRFSARQFPNYSSELNVNALLLGDSALYLCASSLDSATGELFFGEGSRLTVL.